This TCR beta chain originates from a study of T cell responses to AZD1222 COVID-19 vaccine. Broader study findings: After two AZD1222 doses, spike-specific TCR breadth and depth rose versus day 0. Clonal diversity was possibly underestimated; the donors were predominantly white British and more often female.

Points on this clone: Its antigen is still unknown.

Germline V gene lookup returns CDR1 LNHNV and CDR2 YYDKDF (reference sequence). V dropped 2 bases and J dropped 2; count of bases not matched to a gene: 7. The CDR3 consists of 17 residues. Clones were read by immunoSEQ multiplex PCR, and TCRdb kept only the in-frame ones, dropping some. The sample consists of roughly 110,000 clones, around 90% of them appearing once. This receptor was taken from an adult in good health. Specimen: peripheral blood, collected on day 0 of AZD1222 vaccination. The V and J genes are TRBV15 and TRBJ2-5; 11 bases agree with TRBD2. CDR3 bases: TGTGCCACCAGCAGATCGGGACTAGCGGCTGAACAAGAGACCCAGTACTTC. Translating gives CATSRSGLAAEQETQYF. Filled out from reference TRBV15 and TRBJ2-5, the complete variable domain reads DAMVIQNPRYQVTQFGKPVTLSCSQTLNHNVMYWYQQKSSQAPKLLFHYYDKDFNNEADTPDNFQSRRPNTSFCFLDIRSPGLGDTAMYLCATSRSGLAAEQETQYFGPGTRLLVL.